A single sample gave rise to the 16 T cell receptor beta chains below, sequenced in a study of a mutant IDH1 vaccine in newly diagnosed glioma. Time point: week 47, end of study. The investigators gave 300 ug of mutant IDH1 20-mer peptide in each vaccine dose, together with topical imiquimod. Antigen specificity for these receptors is unknown. The repertoire was sequenced with immunoSEQ multiplex PCR; TCRdb's copy has only in-frame clones and lacks some. The sample has some 62,000 clones; around 83% are singletons. The sequencing used PBMCs, collected from a glioma patient whose treatment included an IDH1 peptide vaccine. Receptors originate from a man aged 25 to 40 with glioma.

This clone was found a few times. V is TRBV5-6 and J is TRBJ1-1; 8 positions agree with TRBD1. There are 13 residues in the CDR3. Per germline, CDR1 SGHDT and CDR2 YYEEEE. V shed 4 bases and J 6 bases; nucleotides not matched to a gene: 5. This chain's CDR3 is CASSDRGTAEAFF. The CDR3 DNA follows: TGTGCCAGCAGCGACAGGGGCACGGCTGAAGCTTTCTTT.

The chain joins TRBV5-4 to TRBJ2-1; D is possibly TRBD1 (6 bases). In germline, CDR1 is SGHNT, CDR2 YYREEE (reference sequence). Trimming removed 7 bases at V and 0 bases at J, with 14 bases between. CDR3 length equals 15 residues. CDR3 nucleotides: TGTGCCAGCGCCTTTGGACAGATCTCCTACAATGAGCAGTTCTTC. It encodes CASAFGQISYNEQFF.

The rearrangement links TRBV6-5 to TRBJ1-6; D is uncertain. The CDR3 runs 12 residues. V lost 2 bases and J lost 11, with 7 bases in between. CDR1 is MNHEY, CDR2 SVGAGI, per germline. The DNA for the CDR3 is TGTGCCAGCAGTTACCCCCATGCACCCCTCCACTTT. This encodes CASSYPHAPLHF.

V gene TRBV19 combines with J gene TRBJ1-1; D call uncertain. V shed 3 bases and J shed 5 bases, with 7 bases lying between them. The length of the CDR3 is 12 residues. Germline values: CDR1 LNHDA, CDR2 SQIVND (reference sequence). The CDR3 spells CASSMGLTEAFF. CDR3 coding DNA: TGTGCCAGTAGTATGGGATTAACTGAAGCTTTCTTT.

This clone was counted a few times. The chain employs TRBV5-6 and TRBJ1-6; TRBD1 might be the D (6 bases). In germline, CDR1 is SGHDT, CDR2 YYEEEE. CDR3 size: 19 residues. Trimming stripped 3 bases from V and 0 bases from J, with 19 bases between. Here the CDR3 DNA reads TGTGCCAGCAGCTCCGGACAGCTGAGCATGAGCTCCTATAATTCACCCCTCCACTTT. Protein sequence: CASSSGQLSMSSYNSPLHF.

This sequence joins TRBV7-9 and TRBJ2-1, with D hard to call. The V end was cut by 5 bases, the J end by 0 bases, with 11 bases between. Germline-derived CDR1 and CDR2 are SEHNR and FQNEAQ (reference sequence). The CDR3 is 15 residues long. This chain's CDR3 is CASSEYESSYNEQFF. The DNA for the CDR3 is TGTGCCAGCAGCGAATATGAGAGCTCCTACAATGAGCAGTTCTTC.

The V call is TRBV13, the J call TRBJ1-2; D is ambiguous. CDR3 size: 12 residues. Looked up from germline, CDR1 is PRHDT and CDR2 is FYEKMQ (reference sequence). Trimming removed 5 bases from V and 8 bases from J, with 12 bases in between. The CDR3 is CASSPRVPGYTF. The CDR3 DNA sequence: TGTGCCAGCAGCCCGCGAGTGCCGGGCTACACCTTC.

The chain joins TRBV7-7 to TRBJ2-5; TRBD1 matches at 9 bases. V dropped 4 bases and J dropped 5; count of bases not matched to a gene: 5. Germline V gene data show CDR1 as SSHAT and CDR2 as FNYEAQ (reference sequence). The CDR3 covers 14 residues. CDR3 sequence (DNA): TGTGCCAGCAGCTACACAGGGGGCGGGGAGACCCAGTACTTC. Translation: CASSYTGGGETQYF.

The rearrangement links TRBV7-2 to TRBJ2-7; D perhaps matches TRBD1 (7 bases). The germline V and J ends were trimmed by 3 bases and 4 bases, with 16 bases remaining between them. The CDR3 has 15 amino acids. Germline CDR1 SGHTA, CDR2 FQGNSA. The CDR3 protein is CASSFRGDSIYEQYF. CDR3 nucleotides: TGTGCCAGCAGCTTTAGGGGGGACAGCATATACGAGCAGTACTTC.

V usage is TRBV19 and J usage is TRBJ2-1, with 7 bases matching TRBD2. CDR1 LNHDA and CDR2 SQIVND come from the germline V gene (reference sequence). With V trimmed by 5 bases and J by 5 bases, 3 bases remained unmatched. This CDR3 contains 13 residues. The CDR3 coding sequence is TGTGCCAGTAGTCGTCGGGGGGACAATGAGCAGTTCTTC. As protein: CASSRRGDNEQFF.

The rearrangement joins TRBV9 to TRBJ2-5; 11 bases agree with TRBD2. Germline V gives CDR1 SGDLS, CDR2 YYNGEE. This CDR3 has 16 residues. The V gene end was trimmed by 3 bases and the J gene end by 4 bases; junction bases not matched to a gene: 8. DNA for the CDR3: TGTGCCAGCAGCGGTCCTAGCGGGGGGTCCCGAGAGACCCAGTACTTC. Its translation is CASSGPSGGSRETQYF.

The V and J genes are TRBV4-1 and TRBJ2-1; D might be TRBD1 or TRBD2, each matching 6 bases. The germline V gene encodes CDR1 MGHRA and CDR2 YSYEKL. V lost 3 bases and J 4 bases, leaving 22 bases between the germline ends. This CDR3 spans 18 amino acids. The CDR3 region has the DNA TGCGCCAGCAGCCAGGGCCTGGGGGCGGGGACCTCGTACAATGAGCAGTTCTTC. Its protein is CASSQGLGAGTSYNEQFF.

The V gene is TRBV19, the J gene TRBJ2-3, with a weak D call TRBD1 (5 bases). This CDR3 has 14 amino acids. The germline V gene encodes CDR1 LNHDA and CDR2 SQIVND (reference sequence). The ends were cut back, 5 bases at V and 2 bases at J, with 11 bases in the middle. The CDR3, as DNA: TGTGCCAGTAGTCAGTCAGGGTACACAGATACGCAGTATTTT. Encoded protein: CASSQSGYTDTQYF. The full variable domain, in which reference TRBV19 and TRBJ2-3 provide the parts outside the CDR3, is DGGITQSPKYLFRKEGQNVTLSCEQNLNHDAMYWYRQDPGQGLRLIYYSQIVNDFQKGDIAEGYSVSREKKESFPLTVTSAQKNPTAFYLCASSQSGYTDTQYFGPGTRLTVL.

This chain connects TRBV6-6 to TRBJ2-7; 9 nucleotides agree with TRBD1. The CDR3 totals 15 residues. Germline V lookup: CDR1 MNHNY, CDR2 SVGAGI (reference sequence). Trimming cost V 2 bases and J 2 bases; bases outside gene matches: 4. The CDR3 coding sequence is TGTGCCAGCAGTTACGGGACAGGGTCTACCTACGAGCAGTACTTC. Protein: CASSYGTGSTYEQYF.

The CDR3 sequence is CASSTDAMNTGELFF. CDR3 nucleotides: TGTGCCAGCAGCACTGACGCCATGAACACCGGGGAGCTGTTTTTT. This chain links TRBV5-6 with TRBJ2-2; no firm D call. Trimming stripped 4 bases from V and 1 base from J, with 11 bases between. The V gene's germline CDR1 is SGHDT and CDR2 YYEEEE. This CDR3 comprises 15 residues. Combining the CDR3 with reference TRBV5-6 and TRBJ2-2 gives the whole variable domain DAGVTQSPTHLIKTRGQQVTLRCSPKSGHDTVSWYQQALGQGPQFIFQYYEEEERQRGNFPDRFSGHQFPNYSSELNVNALLLGDSALYLCASSTDAMNTGELFFGEGSRLTVL.

V is TRBV7-9 and J is TRBJ2-7; a possible D gene is TRBD1 (6 bases). V lost 2 bases and J 5 bases, leaving 13 bases between the germline ends. The CDR3 runs 14 residues. Germline CDR1 and CDR2: SEHNR and FQNEAQ (reference sequence). The DNA for the CDR3 is TGTGCCAGCAGCTTAACAGGGCTCGGGCACGAGCAGTACTTC. It yields the protein CASSLTGLGHEQYF.